The 8 T cell receptor beta chains presented below share a single source sample, sequenced in a study of HIV-infected patients and healthy controls. TCRdb recomputed calls from the 5' RACE reads with MiXCR, one row per CDR3 protein. The top ten clones hold about 1.5% of a sample with about 64,000 distinct CDR3 sequences, 19% of them seen once. Sequenced material: CD4+ T cells from blood. Receptor source: a human donor in good health.

This clonotype has just a few counts. This sequence joins TRBV24-1 and TRBJ2-3; no clear D gene. The CDR3 totals 14 residues. The V and J ends lost 6 bases and 0 bases respectively, with 9 bases between them. Germline V gives CDR1 KGHDR, CDR2 SFDVKD. CDR3 bases: TGTGCCACCAGTCCCCCGGGCAGCACAGATACGCAGTATTTT. Protein sequence: CATSPPGSTDTQYF.

This clonotype was detected only a few times. The rearrangement joins TRBV6-4 to TRBJ2-1; unclear D gene. Germline V gene lookup returns CDR1 MRHNA and CDR2 SNTAGT. V shed 3 bases and J shed 0 bases, with 9 bases lying between them. The CDR3 is 15 residues long. For the CDR3, the DNA is TGTGCCAGCAGTGATCAGTCCAGCTCCTACAATGAGCAGTTCTTC. Encoded protein: CASSDQSSSYNEQFF.

The table lists this clonotype with a few counts. This chain connects TRBV20-1 to TRBJ1-5; D might be TRBD1 (6 bases). CDR1 is DFQATT, CDR2 SNEGSKA, per germline (reference sequence). V dropped 1 base and J dropped 3 bases, with 19 bases sitting between them. The CDR3 extends over 17 amino acids. CDR3 sequence (DNA): TGCAGTGCTAGAGGGCAGGGGAGCCCTCCTGACAATCAGCCCCAGCATTTT. Translated, it gives CSARGQGSPPDNQPQHF.

This clonotype was found a few times. V and J are TRBV29-1 and TRBJ1-3; unclear D gene. Germline CDR1 reads SQVTM; CDR2 reads ANQGSEA. This CDR3 comprises 14 residues. Between the trimmed V and J ends, which lost 3 bases and 0 bases, there was a span of 9 bases. CDR3 sequence: CSVDGGSSGNTIYF. In nucleotides, the CDR3 is TGCAGCGTTGATGGCGGGAGCTCTGGAAACACCATATATTTT.

The chain uses TRBV7-3 and TRBJ2-1, with TRBD1 matching over 9 bases. The CDR3 covers 13 residues. The germline V gene encodes CDR1 SGHTA and CDR2 FQGTGA. Trimming at V came to 5 bases and at J to 5 bases, leaving 1 base not matched to a gene. CDR3 sequence reads: CASSGDRDNEQFF. The CDR3 nucleotides are TGTGCCAGCAGCGGGGACAGGGACAATGAGCAGTTCTTC.

This clonotype was detected only a few times. The chain carries TRBV5-1 and TRBJ1-1; D unresolved. CDR1 is SGHRS and CDR2 is YFSETQ in the germline V gene. The CDR3 loop spans 14 amino acids. V gave up 4 bases and J gave up 0 bases, with 10 bases separating them. CDR3 sequence reads: CASSPRTMNTEAFF. DNA for the CDR3: TGCGCCAGCAGCCCCAGGACGATGAACACTGAAGCTTTCTTT. The complete variable domain, with remaining parts taken from reference TRBV5-1 and TRBJ1-1, reads KAGVTQTPRYLIKTRGQQVTLSCSPISGHRSVSWYQQTPGQGLQFLFEYFSETQRNKGNFPGRFSGRQFSNSRSEMNVSTLELGDSALYLCASSPRTMNTEAFFGQGTRLTVV.

This clonotype has at least ten counts. The rearrangement joins TRBV20-1 to TRBJ2-4; TRBD1 is a possible D gene (5 bases). Germline loops: CDR1 DFQATT, CDR2 SNEGSKA (reference sequence). V dropped 5 bases and J dropped 2 bases, with 10 bases sitting between them. This CDR3 region has 13 residues. The CDR3 loop is CSAHQGSKNIQYF. The CDR3 region has the DNA TGCAGTGCTCACCAGGGTTCCAAAAACATTCAGTACTTC.

This chain uses TRBV29-1 with TRBJ1-1, with TRBD1 as a possible D gene (5 bases). Germline V CDR1 and CDR2: SQVTM, ANQGSEA. V was clipped by 4 bases and J by 1 base, with 13 bases between them. CDR3 length: 14 amino acids. CDR3 residues: CSVVPSGGNTEAFF. DNA for the CDR3: TGCAGCGTTGTCCCATCCGGGGGGAACACTGAAGCTTTCTTT.